Shown below are 32 T cell receptor beta chains from a single sample sequenced in a study of T cell clonality in common variable immunodeficiency. Study observations and caveats: In common variable immunodeficiency, TCR beta chains reportedly carried fewer deletions and N-nucleotide insertions.

Their antigens are not known. The repertoire was sequenced with immunoSEQ multiplex PCR; TCRdb's copy has only in-frame clones and lacks some. This repertoire holds about 31,000 clones, and none appear only once. The sequencing input was peripheral blood mononuclear cells. The source is a human donor with common variable immunodeficiency.

This clone was detected many times. The read falls 3 residues short of the CDR3 end, and the missing part is taken from the germline J gene. V is TRBV19 and J is TRBJ2-3; 12 bases line up with TRBD2. Unmatched junction bases numbered 8, after V lost 5 bases and J lost 5 bases. Germline lookup yields CDR1 LNHDA and CDR2 SQIVND (reference sequence). The CDR3 spans 16 residues. CDR3 protein: CASSVRLAGVEDTQYF. The CDR3 DNA, read in part, is TGTGCCAGTAGTGTCCGACTAGCGGGAGTAGAAGATACG.

This clone is medium-sized by share. Partial CDR3 DNA: TGCAGTGCTAGTCCAGCTAGCGGGTACAGCACAGATACG. It is translated as CSASPASGYSTDT. The entire CDR3 is CSASPASGYSTDTQYF. The V call is TRBV20-1, the J call TRBJ2-3; 8 bases align to TRBD2. Read sequence stops 3 residues before the CDR3 end, and the germline J gene provides the missing end. V was clipped by 3 bases and J by 0 bases; unmatched bases: 8. Looked up from germline, CDR1 is DFQATT and CDR2 is SNEGSKA (reference sequence). This CDR3 comprises 16 residues.

Comments on this clone: With a far larger clone one base away, a read error is the likely cause. The read gets to within 3 residues of the CDR3 end, and the germline J gene fills in the rest. The chain links TRBV5-6 to TRBJ1-2, with a tentative D call TRBD1 (5 bases). V was shortened by 2 bases and J by 2 bases, with 7 bases between the two germline ends. The CDR3 totals 13 residues. Germline assignment: CDR1 SGHDT and CDR2 YYEEEE. The covered CDR3 bases are TGTGCCAGCAGCTTTTCAGGGAACTATGGC. Its translation is CASSFSGNYG. The full CDR3 sequence reads CASSFSGNYGYTF.

This clone showed up many times. The read stops 3 residues short of the end of the CDR3; the missing end is completed from the germline J gene. This chain uses TRBV30 with TRBJ2-1; 7 bases line up with TRBD2. The CDR3 consists of 15 residues. Germline CDR1 and CDR2: GTSNPN and SVGIG (reference sequence). J gave up 4 bases and V 0 bases, and 6 bases lay outside the gene matches. The CDR3 sequence: CAWSVHAGDYNEQFF. CDR3 DNA, as far as it was read: TGTGCCTGGAGTGTACATGCGGGAGATTACAATGAG.

This clone showed up many times. The read ends 3 residues shy of where the CDR3 ends; the end is completed using the germline J gene. V and J are TRBV6-2 or TRBV6-3 and TRBJ2-3; D might be TRBD2 (6 bases). The germline CDR1 and CDR2 sequences are MNHEY and SVGEGT. Trimming took 2 bases from V and 2 from J, leaving 14 bases between them. This CDR3 is built from 16 residues. The sequenced part of the CDR3 DNA is TGTGCCAGCAGTTACAGGGCTAGCGAGTACACAGATACG. Amino acid sequence: CASSYRASEYTDT. The entire CDR3 sequence reads CASSYRASEYTDTQYF.

This clone has more than one count but fewer than ten. The sequenced fragment ends 3 residues before the CDR3 boundary, so the rest is inferred from the germline J gene. The chain carries TRBV30 and TRBJ2-3; 11 nucleotides agree with TRBD2. CDR1 and CDR2 (germline): GTSNPN, SVGIG (reference sequence). With V trimmed by 1 base and J by 4 bases, 10 bases remained unmatched. The CDR3 runs to 17 residues. CDR3 DNA (partial): TGTGCCTGGAGTGAACTAGCGGGAGTCCGTATAGCAGATACG. Translation gives CAWSELAGVRIADT. In full, the CDR3 is CAWSELAGVRIADTQYF. The full variable domain, in which reference TRBV30 and TRBJ2-3 provide the parts outside the CDR3, is SQTIHQWPATLVQPVGSPLSLECTVEGTSNPNLYWYRQAAGRGLQLLFYSVGIGQISSEVPQNLSASRPQDRQFILSSKKLLLSDSGFYLCAWSELAGVRIADTQYFGPGTRLTVL.

This clone occurred many times. The CDR3 end is not reached by the read, which stops 3 residues before it; the germline J gene fills it in. V and J are TRBV6-1 and TRBJ1-1, with TRBD1 identical over 9 bases. This CDR3 has 13 residues. From germline, CDR1 is MNHNS and CDR2 SASEGT. CDR3 DNA, as far as it was read: TGTGCCAGCAGTGACTACAACAGGGGGCAA. This encodes CASSDYNRGQ. The entire CDR3 sequence reads CASSDYNRGQAFF.

About this clone: Sequencing ends 3 residues short of the CDR3 end; the germline J gene provides the rest. V and J are TRBV6-1 and TRBJ1-4; D is unresolved. The CDR3 covers 14 residues. The germline V gene encodes CDR1 MNHNS and CDR2 SASEGT. Between the trimmed V and J ends, which lost 2 bases and 7 bases, there was a span of 11 bases. The covered CDR3 bases are TGTGCCAGCAGTGAATTTGGTCGGGGTGAAAAA. It is translated as CASSEFGRGEK. Given in full, the CDR3 is CASSEFGRGEKLFF.

This clone was seen many times. The read terminates 3 residues ahead of where the CDR3 ends, so the germline J gene completes it. The V and J genes are TRBV20-1 and TRBJ2-2; perhaps TRBD2 as D (6 bases). The V gene lost 0 bases and the J gene lost 0 bases, with 14 bases spanning the gap. The CDR3 sequence is 17 residues long. Germline assignment: CDR1 DFQATT and CDR2 SNEGSKA (reference sequence). Incomplete CDR3 DNA: TGCAGTGCTAGAGAGGCTAGCGTCACCGCGAACACCGGGGAG. Its protein is CSAREASVTANTGE. The whole CDR3 sequence is CSAREASVTANTGELFF.

A few counts support this clone. Being one base from a much bigger clone, this may be a read error. The DNA ends 3 residues before the CDR3 does, and the rest of the CDR3 is filled in from the germline J gene. The chain links TRBV7-2 to TRBJ2-5; 11 nucleotides agree with TRBD2. Germline V CDR1 and CDR2: SGHTA, FQGNSA. There are 15 residues in the CDR3. V lost 5 bases, J lost 1 base, and 3 bases stayed unmatched. CDR3 bases read: TGTGCCAGCAGCCCCGGACTAGCGGGCCAAGAGACC. It yields the protein CASSPGLAGQET. In full, the CDR3 reads CASSPGLAGQETQYF. Combining the CDR3 with reference TRBV7-2 and TRBJ2-5 gives the whole variable domain GAGVSQSPSNKVTEKGKDVELRCDPISGHTALYWYRQSLGQGLEFLIYFQGNSAPDKSGLPSDRFSAERTGGSVSTLTIQRTQQEDSAVYLCASSPGLAGQETQYFGPGTRLLVL.

A note on this clone: The read ends 3 residues early relative to the CDR3; the germline J gene fills the gap. The V and J genes are TRBV11-1 and TRBJ2-7, with TRBD1 as a possible D gene (6 bases). CDR3 length: 12 amino acids. The ends were cut back, 7 bases at V and 3 bases at J, with 10 bases in the middle. Germline V CDR1 and CDR2: SGHAT, FQDESV (reference sequence). The DNA read from the CDR3 is TGTGCCAGCAAAACAGGGTACTACGAG. Translating gives CASKTGYYE. The whole CDR3 region reads CASKTGYYEQYF.

This clone was seen only a few times. The read falls 3 residues short of the CDR3 end, and the missing part is taken from the germline J gene. This sequence joins TRBV5-1 and TRBJ2-3; 9 nucleotides align to TRBD2. Trimming cost V 7 bases and J 0 bases; bases outside gene matches: 6. Germline V lookup: CDR1 SGHRS, CDR2 YFSETQ. There are 15 residues in the CDR3. CDR3 bases read: TGCGCCAGCTTTATAGCGGGAGTTAGCACAGATACG. Translating gives CASFIAGVSTDT. The full CDR3 protein reads CASFIAGVSTDTQYF.

Notes on this clone: The sequence runs out 3 residues before the end of the CDR3; the remainder is reconstructed from the germline J gene. This chain connects TRBV6-4 to TRBJ2-3, with 7 bases matching TRBD1. This CDR3 has 14 amino acids. The germline gives CDR1 MRHNA, CDR2 SNTAGT. V shed 8 bases, J shed 3 bases, and the junction held 8 bases outside the gene matches. The CDR3 protein is CASRRDRTTDTQYF. The sequenced part of the CDR3 DNA is TGTGCCAGCCGAAGGGACAGAACAACAGATACG.

About this clone: Read sequence stops 3 residues before the CDR3 end, and the germline J gene provides the missing end. The chain carries TRBV20-1 and TRBJ2-5, with D maybe TRBD2 (7 bases). The V gene lost 6 bases and the J gene lost 1 base, with 12 bases spanning the gap. The CDR3 runs 13 residues. Germline loops: CDR1 DFQATT, CDR2 SNEGSKA (reference sequence). CDR3: CSATGGSQETQYF. The DNA read from the CDR3 is TGCAGTGCGACGGGGGGCAGCCAAGAGACC.

As regards this clone: The observed sequence ends 3 residues before the CDR3 terminus, with the missing tail filled in from the germline J gene. V is TRBV11-3 and J is TRBJ1-6; perhaps TRBD1 as D (6 bases). Germline CDR1 reads SGHNT; CDR2 reads YENEEA. The ends were cut back, 5 bases at V and 8 bases at J, with 13 bases in the middle. This CDR3 region has 14 residues. The CDR3 DNA, read in part, is TGTGCCAGCAGCCTTCGGACAGTGGATTCACCC. The encoded protein is CASSLRTVDSP. The full CDR3 reads CASSLRTVDSPLHF.

As to this clone: At one end the junction does not follow the germline gene, possibly because of a read error. The DNA ends 3 residues before the CDR3 does, and the rest of the CDR3 is filled in from the germline J gene. The chain joins TRBV7-2 to TRBJ2-1; a possible D gene is TRBD2 (6 bases). Germline V lookup: CDR1 SGHTA, CDR2 FQGNSA. The CDR3 is made up of 15 amino acids. The part of the CDR3 DNA that was read is TGTGCCAGCAGTAGGAGGGCAAGCTCCAACAATGAG. Its protein product is CASSRRASSNNE. The whole CDR3 is CASSRRASSNNEQFF.

This clone was counted ten times or more. The read halts 3 residues ahead of the CDR3 end, with the missing end drawn from the germline J gene. The chain has TRBV5-4 and TRBJ1-2; 8 nucleotides match TRBD1. Germline V CDR1 and CDR2: SGHNT, YYREEE (reference sequence). The CDR3 covers 14 residues. With 4 bases clipped from V and 4 bases from J, the junction kept 6 bases outside the gene matches. CDR3 DNA (partial): TGTGCCAGCAGCCCACAGGGGGGGAGCTATGGC. It yields the protein CASSPQGGSYG. The full CDR3 sequence reads CASSPQGGSYGYTF.

The table lists this clone with a few counts. The CDR3 is cut off 3 residues early in the read; its end comes from the germline J gene. The chain employs TRBV6-2 or TRBV6-3 and TRBJ2-7; TRBD2 matches 14 bases. Germline V lookup: CDR1 MNHEY, CDR2 SVGEGT. The CDR3 totals 15 residues. V shed 6 bases and J 3 bases; nucleotides not matched to a gene: 4. The CDR3 sequence is CASSRGTSGGYEQYF. Partial CDR3 DNA: TGTGCCAGCAGCCGAGGGACTAGCGGGGGCTACGAG.

This clone was counted many times. CDR3 DNA (partial): TGCAGTGCTTTCCCAGCCGGGACTAGCGGGTCCTACAATGAG. This codes for CSAFPAGTSGSYNE. The complete CDR3 sequence is CSAFPAGTSGSYNEQFF. This rearrangement joins TRBV20-1 to TRBJ2-1, with 12 bases lining up with TRBD2. The read falls 3 residues short of the CDR3 end, and the missing part is taken from the germline J gene. The germline V gene has CDR1 DFQATT and CDR2 SNEGSKA (reference sequence). After removal of 5 bases from V and 1 base from J, the junction contained 9 bases not matched to a gene. There are 17 residues in the CDR3.

This clone was observed many times. The CDR3 extends 3 residues past the end of the read, so its final part is completed from the germline J gene. V gene TRBV19 combines with J gene TRBJ2-4; 9 bases fit TRBD1. J lost 6 bases, V lost 5 bases, and 8 bases had no gene match. This CDR3 is 15 amino acids long. The V gene's germline CDR1 is LNHDA and CDR2 SQIVND (reference sequence). The CDR3 region is CASSETGGSGNIQYF. The sequenced CDR3 bases are TGTGCCAGTAGTGAGACAGGGGGTTCTGGAAACATT.

This clone was detected many times. The read gets to within 3 residues of the CDR3 end, and the germline J gene fills in the rest. The rearrangement joins TRBV5-6 to TRBJ2-3; 8 bases match TRBD1. Germline CDR1 is SGHDT and CDR2 is YYEEEE. This CDR3 spans 15 amino acids. V dropped 2 bases and J dropped 3; count of bases not matched to a gene: 5. CDR3 region: CASSLDGTGTDTQYF. CDR3 DNA (partial): TGTGCCAGCAGCTTAGACGGGACAGGAACAGATACG.

Notes on this clone: The read ends 3 residues early relative to the CDR3; the germline J gene fills the gap. The gene calls are TRBV7-9 and TRBJ1-1; TRBD1 aligns across 7 bases. CDR3 length: 13 amino acids. Germline V gene data show CDR1 as SEHNR and CDR2 as FQNEAQ (reference sequence). J lost 4 bases, V lost 5 bases, and 4 bases had no gene match. The covered CDR3 bases are TGTGCCAGCAGCCCCACAGGGGTCACTGAA. It specifies CASSPTGVTE. The whole CDR3 sequence is CASSPTGVTEAFF.

With regard to this clone: Read sequence stops 3 residues before the CDR3 end, and the germline J gene provides the missing end. The chain carries TRBV30 and TRBJ2-7; D unclear. The CDR3 extends over 11 amino acids. The germline gives CDR1 GTSNPN, CDR2 SVGIG (reference sequence). Deletions cut 3 bases from V and 1 base from J, with 4 bases between. The CDR3 sequence is CAWRQSYEQYF. CDR3 DNA (partial): TGTGCCTGGAGACAGTCCTACGAG.

This clone was counted ten times or more. From the germline J gene comes the end of the CDR3, since the read stops 3 residues before it. This chain links TRBV20-1 with TRBJ1-1, with a weak D call TRBD1 (5 bases). Trimming cost V 3 bases and J 4 bases, with 18 bases left between them. The CDR3 spans 15 residues. In germline, CDR1 is DFQATT, CDR2 SNEGSKA (reference sequence). CDR3 protein: CSASPGGAVSTEAFF. The covered CDR3 bases are TGCAGTGCTAGTCCTGGAGGGGCAGTTAGCACTGAA.

To note about this clone: The read halts 3 residues ahead of the CDR3 end, with the missing end drawn from the germline J gene. The chain is built from TRBV19 and TRBJ2-2; D call uncertain. V shed 6 bases and J shed 7 bases, with 15 bases lying between them. The CDR3 totals 14 residues. In germline, CDR1 is LNHDA, CDR2 SQIVND (reference sequence). CDR3 sequence reads: CASSLDWVNGELFF. The DNA read from the CDR3 is TGTGCCAGTAGCCTCGACTGGGTAAACGGGGAG.

By share, this clone ranks as medium-sized. Read coverage stops 3 residues before the CDR3 terminus; the germline J gene supplies the remainder. The chain recombines TRBV11-3 with TRBJ1-1; D is unclear. CDR3 size: 13 residues. Trimming took off 8 bases at V and 5 bases at J, with 15 bases between the two ends. Per germline, CDR1 SGHNT and CDR2 YENEEA. The CDR3 loop reads CASSYQRETEAFF. Partial CDR3 DNA: TGTGCCAGCTCGTATCAGCGGGAGACTGAA. The full variable domain, with the rest looked up from reference TRBV11-3 and TRBJ1-1, is EAGVVQSPRYKIIEKKQPVAFWCNPISGHNTLYWYLQNLGQGPELLIRYENEEAVDDSQLPKDRFSAERLKGVDSTLKIQPAELGDSAVYLCASSYQRETEAFFGQGTRLTVV.

Comment on this clone: Read coverage stops 3 residues before the CDR3 terminus; the germline J gene supplies the remainder. The chain is built from TRBV20-1 and TRBJ2-5; weak D call: TRBD1 (6 bases). This CDR3 is built from 13 residues. V dropped 5 bases and J dropped 4 bases, with 14 bases sitting between them. Germline CDR1 DFQATT, CDR2 SNEGSKA (reference sequence). The CDR3 sequence is CSAPPDRIETQYF. Incomplete CDR3 DNA: TGCAGTGCTCCACCCGACAGGATAGAGACC.

This clone showed up just a few times. The CDR3 end falls 3 residues outside the read, so it is completed with the germline J gene. V is TRBV29-1 and J is TRBJ1-2; D is undetermined. The CDR3 has 14 amino acids. Germline CDR1 reads SQVTM; CDR2 reads ANQGSEA. V was shortened by 2 bases and J by 4 bases, with 14 bases between the two germline ends. The part of the CDR3 DNA that was read is TGCAGCGTTGAATTCGCGGGGTATACCTATGGC. Amino acids: CSVEFAGYTYG. In full, the CDR3 is CSVEFAGYTYGYTF.

As to this clone: The CDR3 extends 3 residues past the end of the read, so its final part is completed from the germline J gene. This chain connects TRBV6-2 or TRBV6-3 to TRBJ2-5; D ambiguous. The germline V gene encodes CDR1 MNHEY and CDR2 SVGEGT. Deletions cut 6 bases from V and 1 base from J, with 18 bases between. The CDR3 runs 16 residues. The CDR3 loop is CASSPTPPDFQETQYF. CDR3 DNA (partial): TGTGCCAGCAGCCCCACCCCCCCTGACTTCCAAGAGACC.

Many counts were recorded for this clone. The read finishes 3 residues shy of the CDR3 end, and the germline J gene is used to complete it. This sequence joins TRBV29-1 and TRBJ2-5; D may match TRBD1 or TRBD2 (7 bases each). The V end was cut by 7 bases, the J end by 1 base, with 13 bases between. The CDR3 length is 13 residues. Germline V gives CDR1 SQVTM, CDR2 ANQGSEA. CDR3 sequence reads: CSGEGQTQETQYF. The DNA read from the CDR3 is TGCAGCGGGGAGGGACAGACCCAAGAGACC. Looking up the rest from reference TRBV29-1 and TRBJ2-5 gives the full variable domain: SAVISQKPSRDICQRGTSLTIQCQVDSQVTMMFWYRQQPGQSLTLIATANQGSEATYESGFVIDKFPISRPNLTFSTLTVSNMSPEDSSIYLCSGEGQTQETQYFGPGTRLLVL.

This clone has at least ten counts. The read gets to within 3 residues of the CDR3 end, and the germline J gene fills in the rest. This chain links TRBV19 with TRBJ2-3; 7 nucleotides align to TRBD2. The germline gives CDR1 LNHDA, CDR2 SQIVND (reference sequence). The CDR3 covers 14 residues. V lost 4 bases, J lost 1 base, and 2 bases stayed unmatched. The CDR3 loop reads CASSTLAGTDTQYF. The sequenced CDR3 bases are TGTGCCAGTAGTACCCTAGCGGGCACAGATACG.

This clone was seen repeatedly, ten times or more. Read data end 3 residues before the CDR3 end; the end is taken from the germline J gene. The chain recombines TRBV6-2 or TRBV6-3 with TRBJ2-1, with 13 bases matching TRBD2. The CDR3 consists of 15 residues. Germline lookup yields CDR1 MNHEY and CDR2 SVGEGT. V lost 6 bases, J lost 8 bases, and 7 bases stayed unmatched. CDR3 residues: CASRLLAGGRDEQFF. The CDR3 bases that were read are TGTGCCAGCAGGCTACTAGCGGGAGGGCGGGATGAG.